The 27 T cell receptor beta chains reported below all come from one sample, sequenced in a study of cytomegalovirus exposure and HLA in healthy donors. 60 Vbeta and 13 Jbeta primers were used in PCR. Generated by immunoSEQ multiplex PCR, the TCRdb table keeps only in-frame clones and is missing some. The table lists about 160,000 clones, around 79% of them singletons. The sample was PBMCs. Source of these receptors: a man in his forties in good health and CMV-seronegative.

The CDR3 spells CASSFRGRTPEKLFF. The CDR3 DNA sequence: TGTGCCAGCAGCTTCAGGGGCAGGACTCCCGAAAAACTGTTTTTT. V is TRBV5-8 and J is TRBJ1-4; TRBD1 is a possible D gene (6 bases). The CDR3 is 15 residues long. Trimming removed 2 bases at V and 8 bases at J, with 16 bases between. The germline V gene has CDR1 SGHTS and CDR2 YDEGEE.

V gene TRBV4-2 combines with J gene TRBJ2-1; 13 bases map to TRBD2. The length of the CDR3 is 17 residues. Germline lookup yields CDR1 LGHNA and CDR2 YNFKEQ. The V segment lost 4 bases and the J segment 4 bases; nucleotides outside the gene matches: 7. CDR3 loop: CASSPTGTSGIYNEQFF. The DNA of the CDR3 is TGTGCCAGCAGCCCGACGGGGACTAGCGGGATTTACAATGAGCAGTTCTTC.

This clone was seen a handful of times. The V gene is TRBV11-2, the J gene TRBJ2-3; 9 bases match TRBD2. The CDR3 runs to 14 residues. CDR1 SGHAT and CDR2 FQNNGV come from the germline V gene. V was clipped by 5 bases and J by 2 bases; unmatched bases: 2. CDR3 in amino acids: CASSKGLATDTQYF. CDR3 in DNA: TGTGCCAGCAGCAAGGGACTAGCCACAGATACGCAGTATTTT.

The chain has TRBV19 and TRBJ2-1; 8 bases line up with TRBD2. Trimming at V came to 3 bases and at J to 0 bases, leaving 1 base not matched to a gene. The CDR3 is made up of 15 amino acids. Germline V gives CDR1 LNHDA, CDR2 SQIVND (reference sequence). The CDR3 bases are TGTGCCAGTAGTATCGGACTAGCCTCCTACAATGAGCAGTTCTTC. Translating gives CASSIGLASYNEQFF.

This rearrangement joins TRBV28 to TRBJ2-7; D is undetermined. The CDR3 is 11 residues long. Germline CDR1 and CDR2: MDHEN and SYDVKM. The V and J ends lost 5 bases and 5 bases respectively, with 7 bases between them. The CDR3 DNA reads TGTGCCAGCAGTCTGACTCACGAGCAGTACTTC. It translates to CASSLTHEQYF. Looking up the rest from reference TRBV28 and TRBJ2-7 gives the full variable domain: DVKVTQSSRYLVKRTGEKVFLECVQDMDHENMFWYRQDPGLGLRLIYFSYDVKMKEKGDIPEGYSVSREKKERFSLILESASTNQTSMYLCASSLTHEQYFGPGTRLTVT.

This clone came up once. This chain joins TRBV10-3 and TRBJ1-1; D gene unclear. Germline CDR1 and CDR2: ENHRY and SYGVKD. V lost 2 bases to trimming and J lost 4 bases, with 8 bases between them. The CDR3 runs 13 residues. This CDR3 reads CAISEEASTEAFF. The CDR3 DNA follows: TGTGCCATCAGTGAGGAGGCATCCACTGAAGCTTTCTTT.

This sequence joins TRBV5-8 and TRBJ2-7; no clear D gene. Germline CDR1 is SGHTS and CDR2 is YDEGEE. V was cut by 1 base and J by 4 bases, with 6 bases left in between. This CDR3 is 12 amino acids long. The DNA of the CDR3 is TGTGCCAGCAGCTTGACAGTTTACGAGCAGTACTTC. Encoded protein: CASSLTVYEQYF.

This chain uses TRBV28 with TRBJ2-1; 8 positions agree with TRBD2. Trimming took 2 bases from V and 6 from J; bases not matched to a gene: 9. This CDR3 has 16 residues. Germline V gene data show CDR1 as MDHEN and CDR2 as SYDVKM. CDR3 nucleotides: TGTGCCAGCAGTTTAGAAGAGGGCCTAGCGGGCAATGAGCAGTTCTTC. It yields the protein CASSLEEGLAGNEQFF.

The chain recombines TRBV9 with TRBJ2-3; D is perhaps TRBD1 (6 bases). Trimming removed 2 bases from V and 3 bases from J, with 13 bases in between. CDR1 and CDR2 (germline): SGDLS, YYNGEE. The CDR3 is made up of 15 amino acids. The CDR3 sequence: CASSVFDGQTDTQYF. CDR3 in DNA: TGTGCCAGCAGCGTCTTCGACGGACAGACAGATACGCAGTATTTT.

This clone has more than one count but fewer than ten. The chain has TRBV27 and TRBJ2-3, with 12 nucleotides matching TRBD2. The J segment lost 4 bases and the V segment lost 7 bases, leaving 6 bases of the junction unmatched. Germline loops: CDR1 MNHEY, CDR2 SMNVEV (reference sequence). This CDR3 has 15 residues. The CDR3 DNA follows: TGTGCCAGCAACCTCCTAGCGGGAGGGTCAGATACGCAGTATTTT. Translation: CASNLLAGGSDTQYF.

The chain links TRBV6-1 to TRBJ2-7; TRBD1 agrees at 11 bases. There are 15 residues in the CDR3. Per the germline V gene, CDR1 is MNHNS and CDR2 is SASEGT. Unmatched junction bases numbered 9, after V lost 5 bases and J lost 6 bases. The CDR3 is CASSSRTGGFGEQYF. The CDR3 nucleotides are TGTGCCAGCAGTTCCCGGACAGGGGGCTTTGGCGAGCAGTACTTC.

V usage is TRBV19 and J usage is TRBJ2-3; 9 nucleotides align to TRBD1. The length of the CDR3 is 15 residues. Germline lookup yields CDR1 LNHDA and CDR2 SQIVND (reference sequence). With V trimmed by 4 bases and J by 4 bases, 6 bases remained unmatched. CDR3 amino acids: CASSRGQGGPDTQYF. CDR3 in DNA: TGTGCCAGTAGTAGGGGACAGGGAGGGCCAGATACGCAGTATTTT.

V gene TRBV7-2 combines with J gene TRBJ2-5, with a tentative D call TRBD2 (5 bases). Trimming shortened V by 6 bases and J by 5 bases, and 16 bases separated the two germline ends. This CDR3 region has 14 residues. From germline, CDR1 is SGHTA and CDR2 FQGNSA. The CDR3 DNA reads TGTGCCAGCAGTCTCGCCTCGGGGTGGGAGACCCAGTACTTC. It is translated as CASSLASGWETQYF.

This clone was counted a few times. V usage is TRBV9 and J usage is TRBJ1-1, with TRBD1 as a possible D gene (5 bases). This CDR3 has 14 residues. CDR1 is SGDLS, CDR2 YYNGEE, per germline. Trimming pared 0 bases from V and 3 bases from J, leaving 9 bases between. This CDR3 is CASSVGGKDTEAFF. CDR3 bases: TGTGCCAGCAGCGTAGGGGGCAAAGACACTGAAGCTTTCTTT.

The gene calls are TRBV25-1 and TRBJ2-1; TRBD1 agrees at 9 bases. Germline CDR1 MGHDK, CDR2 SYGVNS. J was trimmed by 5 bases and V by 4 bases; bases with no gene match: 9. The CDR3 is made up of 16 amino acids. The CDR3, as DNA: TGTGCCAGCAGTGCTCGGGACAGGGATACCAACAATGAGCAGTTCTTC. It yields the protein CASSARDRDTNNEQFF.

This clone was observed a few times. The rearrangement joins TRBV28 to TRBJ1-1; maybe TRBD1 (5 bases). Germline V lookup: CDR1 MDHEN, CDR2 SYDVKM. V lost 0 bases, J lost 11 bases, and 10 bases lay in between. CDR3 size: 12 residues. CDR3 nucleotides: TGTGCCAGCAGTTTATGGGAGGGGCGCGCTTTCTTT. Amino acid sequence: CASSLWEGRAFF.

The gene calls are TRBV6-5 and TRBJ2-7; TRBD2 might be the D (6 bases). Per the germline V gene, CDR1 is MNHEY and CDR2 is SVGAGI. Trimming took off 8 bases at V and 9 bases at J, with 17 bases between the two ends. This CDR3 spans 12 amino acids. The CDR3 nucleotides are TGTGCCAGCGGAGGGGAGAGGGGTAGGCAGTACTTC. Protein product: CASGGERGRQYF.

The rearrangement joins TRBV19 to TRBJ2-2; TRBD2 agrees at 10 bases. The junction had 8 bases not matched to a gene; V was cut back by 0 bases and J by 1 base. CDR3 size: 19 residues. The germline V gene encodes CDR1 LNHDA and CDR2 SQIVND (reference sequence). The CDR3, as DNA: TGTGCCAGTAGTATAGATCGAAGCGGGAGGGCCCTGAACACCGGGGAGCTGTTTTTT. Amino acid sequence: CASSIDRSGRALNTGELFF. The full variable domain, with the rest looked up from reference TRBV19 and TRBJ2-2, is DGGITQSPKYLFRKEGQNVTLSCEQNLNHDAMYWYRQDPGQGLRLIYYSQIVNDFQKGDIAEGYSVSREKKESFPLTVTSAQKNPTAFYLCASSIDRSGRALNTGELFFGEGSRLTVL.

The chain joins TRBV2 to TRBJ2-3; TRBD2 matches 7 bases. Germline V gene sequence: CDR1 SNHLY, CDR2 FYNNEI. There are 15 residues in the CDR3. The junction had 6 bases not matched to a gene; V was cut back by 6 bases and J by 0 bases. The CDR3 region is CASRRLAESTDTQYF. Here the CDR3 DNA reads TGTGCCAGCAGGAGGCTAGCGGAAAGCACAGATACGCAGTATTTT.

V usage is TRBV28 and J usage is TRBJ1-3, with 9 bases matching TRBD1. After removal of 4 bases from V and 4 bases from J, the junction contained 5 bases not matched to a gene. CDR1 is MDHEN and CDR2 is SYDVKM in the germline V gene. The CDR3 is 15 residues long. The DNA for the CDR3 is TGTGCCAGCAGTTCACTACAGGGGGCGGGAAACACCATATATTTT. It yields the protein CASSSLQGAGNTIYF.

Turning to this clone: One end of the junction varies from germline; a read error may be responsible. V is TRBV7-9 and J is TRBJ1-4, with D possibly matching TRBD1 (5 bases). Per germline, CDR1 SEHNR and CDR2 FQNEAQ (reference sequence). The CDR3 sequence is 12 residues long. The chain's CDR3 is CSSSLDTAKLFF. CDR3 DNA sequence: TGTTCCAGCAGCTTGGACACGGCGAAACTGTTTTTT.

The CDR3 nucleotides are TGTGCCAGCAGCAACAGGTGGGGGGATGGCTACACCTTC. This translates into CASSNRWGDGYTF. The V call is TRBV6-4, the J call TRBJ1-2; tentative D call: TRBD1 (5 bases). CDR1 MRHNA and CDR2 SNTAGT come from the germline V gene. Trimming removed 6 bases at V and 6 bases at J, with 14 bases between. The CDR3 is 13 residues long.

V usage is TRBV5-1 and J usage is TRBJ2-5; possible D gene TRBD1, 6 bases. The J call is doubtful: the DNA matches TRBJ2-7 better. The CDR3 has 14 residues. Per germline, CDR1 SGHRS and CDR2 YFSETQ. In nucleotides, the CDR3 is TGCGCCAGCAGCTTGTGGCAGGGGACCTACGAGCAGTACTTC. Protein sequence: CASSLWQGTYEQYF.

The chain uses TRBV7-9 and TRBJ2-1, with a weak D call TRBD1 (6 bases). This CDR3 spans 15 amino acids. Germline values: CDR1 SEHNR, CDR2 FQNEAQ (reference sequence). The V end was cut by 5 bases, the J end by 2 bases, with 13 bases between. In nucleotides, the CDR3 is TGTGCCAGCAGCAGTACAGGGAAGCCCTACAATGAGCAGTTCTTC. It translates to CASSSTGKPYNEQFF.

The J gene is TRBJ2-2, the V gene TRBV21-1; TRBD1, as called in the table, went unchecked against the DNA. TRBV21-1 is an annotated pseudogene. The CDR3 is made up of 12 amino acids. CDR3 loop: CASSPQTGELFF. In nucleotides, the CDR3 is TGTGCCAGCAGCCCACAGACCGGGGAGCTGTTTTTT.

This chain links TRBV19 with TRBJ1-1, with D tentatively TRBD1 (6 bases). Trimming took off 3 bases at V and 2 bases at J, with 13 bases between the two ends. Germline values: CDR1 LNHDA, CDR2 SQIVND (reference sequence). The CDR3 extends over 15 amino acids. CDR3 residues: CASSMTGTPNTEAFF. The CDR3 coding sequence is TGTGCCAGTAGTATGACCGGGACACCCAACACTGAAGCTTTCTTT.

This clone has just a few counts. The chain has TRBV6-1 and TRBJ2-2; D is perhaps TRBD1 (5 bases). The V gene lost 4 bases and the J gene lost 3 bases, with 12 bases spanning the gap. CDR1 is MNHNS, CDR2 SASEGT, per germline. This CDR3 spans 15 amino acids. The CDR3 DNA is TGTGCCAGCAGTGTTTCAGGGATCGACACCGGGGAGCTGTTTTTT. Translated, it gives CASSVSGIDTGELFF.